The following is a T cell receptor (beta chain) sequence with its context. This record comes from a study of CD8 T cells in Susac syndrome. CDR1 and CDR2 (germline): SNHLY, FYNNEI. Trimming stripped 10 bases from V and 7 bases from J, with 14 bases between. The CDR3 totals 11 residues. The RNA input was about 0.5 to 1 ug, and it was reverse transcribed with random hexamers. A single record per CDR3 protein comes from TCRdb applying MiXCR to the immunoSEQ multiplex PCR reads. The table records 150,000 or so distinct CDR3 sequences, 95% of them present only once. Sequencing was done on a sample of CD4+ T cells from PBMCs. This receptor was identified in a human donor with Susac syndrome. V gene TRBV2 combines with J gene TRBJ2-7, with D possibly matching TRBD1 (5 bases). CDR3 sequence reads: CATHRFGEQYF. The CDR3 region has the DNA TGTGCCACGCACAGGTTTGGAGAGCAGTACTTC.